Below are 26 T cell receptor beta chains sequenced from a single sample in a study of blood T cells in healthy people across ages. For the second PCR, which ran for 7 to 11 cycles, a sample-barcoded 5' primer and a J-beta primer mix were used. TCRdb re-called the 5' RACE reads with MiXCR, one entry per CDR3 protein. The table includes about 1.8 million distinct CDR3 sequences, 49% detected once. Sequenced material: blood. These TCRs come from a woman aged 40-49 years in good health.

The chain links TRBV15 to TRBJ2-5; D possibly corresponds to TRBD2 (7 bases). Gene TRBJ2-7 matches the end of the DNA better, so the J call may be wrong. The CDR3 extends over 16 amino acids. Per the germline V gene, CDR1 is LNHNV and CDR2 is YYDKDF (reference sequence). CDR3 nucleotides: TGTGCCACCAGCAGGAGGTATGCGGGGGCTTTCTACGAGCAGTACTTC. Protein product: CATSRRYAGAFYEQYF.

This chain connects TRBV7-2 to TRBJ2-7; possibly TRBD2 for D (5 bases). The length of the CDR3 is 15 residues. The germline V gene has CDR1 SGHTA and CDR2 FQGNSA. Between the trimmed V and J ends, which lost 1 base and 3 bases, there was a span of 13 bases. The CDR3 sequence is CASSLGGIGLYEQYF. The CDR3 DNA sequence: TGTGCCAGCAGCTTAGGAGGGATAGGCCTCTACGAGCAGTACTTC.

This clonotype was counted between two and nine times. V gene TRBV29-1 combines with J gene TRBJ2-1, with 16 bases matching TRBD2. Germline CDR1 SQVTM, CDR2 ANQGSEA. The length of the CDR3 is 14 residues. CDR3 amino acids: CRVGLAGGPGEQFF. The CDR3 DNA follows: TGCAGGGTGGGACTAGCGGGGGGGCCCGGTGAGCAGTTCTTC.

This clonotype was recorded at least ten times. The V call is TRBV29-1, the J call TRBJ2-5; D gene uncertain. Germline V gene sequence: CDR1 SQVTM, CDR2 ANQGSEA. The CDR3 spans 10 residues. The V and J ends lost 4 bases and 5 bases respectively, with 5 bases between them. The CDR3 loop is CSVAEETQYF. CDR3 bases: TGCAGCGTTGCCGAGGAGACCCAGTACTTC.

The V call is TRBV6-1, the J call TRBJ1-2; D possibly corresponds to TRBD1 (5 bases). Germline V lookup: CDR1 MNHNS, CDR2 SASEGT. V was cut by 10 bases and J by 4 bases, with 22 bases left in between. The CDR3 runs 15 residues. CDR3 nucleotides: TGTGCCACCCAAACGGCGGGGAAGGGGCGCTATGGCTACACCTTC. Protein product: CATQTAGKGRYGYTF.

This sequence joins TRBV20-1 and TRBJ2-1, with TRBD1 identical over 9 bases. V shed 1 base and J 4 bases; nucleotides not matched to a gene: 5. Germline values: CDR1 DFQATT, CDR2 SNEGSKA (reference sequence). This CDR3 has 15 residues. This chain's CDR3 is CSARGGQGWYNEQFF. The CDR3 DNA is TGCAGTGCTAGAGGGGGACAGGGTTGGTACAATGAGCAGTTCTTC.

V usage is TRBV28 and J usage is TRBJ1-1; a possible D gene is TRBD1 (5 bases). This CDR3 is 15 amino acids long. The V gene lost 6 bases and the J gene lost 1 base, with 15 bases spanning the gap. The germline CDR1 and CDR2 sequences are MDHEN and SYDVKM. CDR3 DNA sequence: TGTGCCAGCAGCCTTGCCTACAGGTCGAACACTGAAGCTTTCTTT. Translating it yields CASSLAYRSNTEAFF.

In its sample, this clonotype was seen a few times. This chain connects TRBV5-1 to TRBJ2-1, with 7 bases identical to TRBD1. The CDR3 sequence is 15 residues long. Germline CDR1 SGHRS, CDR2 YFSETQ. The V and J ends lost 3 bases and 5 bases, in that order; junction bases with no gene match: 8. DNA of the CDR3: TGCGCCAGCAGCTGGGCCGGGACAGTAAACAATGAGCAGTTCTTC. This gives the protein CASSWAGTVNNEQFF.

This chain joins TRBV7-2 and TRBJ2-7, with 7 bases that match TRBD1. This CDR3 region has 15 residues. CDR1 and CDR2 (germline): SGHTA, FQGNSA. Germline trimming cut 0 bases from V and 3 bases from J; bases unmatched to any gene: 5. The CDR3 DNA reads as TGTGCCAGCAGCTTAGCGGGGACAGTATACTACGAGCAGTACTTC. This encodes CASSLAGTVYYEQYF.

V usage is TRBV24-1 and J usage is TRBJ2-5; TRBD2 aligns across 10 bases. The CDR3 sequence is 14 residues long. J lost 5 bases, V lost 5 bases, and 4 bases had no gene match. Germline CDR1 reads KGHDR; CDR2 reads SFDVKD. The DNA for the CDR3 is TGTGCCACCAGTGGGGTGACTAGCGGGGAGACCCAGTACTTC. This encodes CATSGVTSGETQYF.

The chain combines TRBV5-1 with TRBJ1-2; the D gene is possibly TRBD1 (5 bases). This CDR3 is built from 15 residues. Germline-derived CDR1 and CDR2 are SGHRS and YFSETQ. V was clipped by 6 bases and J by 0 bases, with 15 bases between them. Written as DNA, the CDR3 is TGCGCCAGCAAAGAAGAGGGGAACTCTAACTATGGCTACACCTTC. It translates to CASKEEGNSNYGYTF.

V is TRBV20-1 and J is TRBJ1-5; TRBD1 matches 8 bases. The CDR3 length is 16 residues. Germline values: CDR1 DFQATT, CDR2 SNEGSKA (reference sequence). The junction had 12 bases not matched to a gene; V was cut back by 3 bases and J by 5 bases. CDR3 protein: CSASAPRTGFDQPQHF. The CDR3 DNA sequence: TGCAGTGCTAGCGCCCCCCGGACAGGGTTTGATCAGCCCCAGCATTTT.

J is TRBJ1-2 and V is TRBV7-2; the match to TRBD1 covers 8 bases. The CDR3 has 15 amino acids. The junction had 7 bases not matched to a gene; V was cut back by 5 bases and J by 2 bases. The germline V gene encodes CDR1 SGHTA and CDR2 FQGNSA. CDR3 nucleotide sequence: TGTGCCAGCAGCGCACGGGACAGGCCCAACTATGGCTACACCTTC. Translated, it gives CASSARDRPNYGYTF.

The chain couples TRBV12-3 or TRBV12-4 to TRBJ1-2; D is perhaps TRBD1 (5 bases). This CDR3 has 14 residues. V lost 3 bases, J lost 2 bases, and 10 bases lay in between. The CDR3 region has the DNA TGTGCCAGCAGTTTTCCGGCAGGGAACTATGGCTACACCTTC. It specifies CASSFPAGNYGYTF.

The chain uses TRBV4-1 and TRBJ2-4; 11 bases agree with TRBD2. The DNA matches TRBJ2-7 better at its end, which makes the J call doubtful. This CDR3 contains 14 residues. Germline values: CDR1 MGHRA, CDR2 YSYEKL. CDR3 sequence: CASSQVTSGDEQYF. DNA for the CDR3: TGCGCCAGCAGCCAAGTGACTAGCGGGGACGAGCAGTACTTC.

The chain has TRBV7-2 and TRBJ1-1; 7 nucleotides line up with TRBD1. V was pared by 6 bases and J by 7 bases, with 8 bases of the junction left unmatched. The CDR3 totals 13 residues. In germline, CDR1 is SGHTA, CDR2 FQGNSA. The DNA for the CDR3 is TGTGCCAGCAGTGGACCGGACAGGCATGAAGCTTTCTTT. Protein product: CASSGPDRHEAFF.

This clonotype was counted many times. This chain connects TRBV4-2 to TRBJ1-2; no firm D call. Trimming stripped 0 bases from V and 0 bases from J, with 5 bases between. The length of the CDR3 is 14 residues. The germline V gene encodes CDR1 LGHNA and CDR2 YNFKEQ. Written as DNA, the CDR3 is TGTGCCAGCAGCCAAGACGGAGCTAACTATGGCTACACCTTC. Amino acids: CASSQDGANYGYTF.

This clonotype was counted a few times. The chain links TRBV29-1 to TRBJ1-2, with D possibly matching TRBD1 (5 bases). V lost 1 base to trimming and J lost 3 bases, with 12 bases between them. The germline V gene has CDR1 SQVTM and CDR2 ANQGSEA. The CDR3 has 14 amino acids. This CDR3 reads CSVEGGKGDYGYTF. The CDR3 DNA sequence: TGCAGCGTTGAAGGAGGGAAAGGGGACTATGGCTACACCTTC. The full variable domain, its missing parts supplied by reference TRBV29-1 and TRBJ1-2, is SAVISQKPSRDICQRGTSLTIQCQVDSQVTMMFWYRQQPGQSLTLIATANQGSEATYESGFVIDKFPISRPNLTFSTLTVSNMSPEDSSIYLCSVEGGKGDYGYTFGSGTRLTVV.

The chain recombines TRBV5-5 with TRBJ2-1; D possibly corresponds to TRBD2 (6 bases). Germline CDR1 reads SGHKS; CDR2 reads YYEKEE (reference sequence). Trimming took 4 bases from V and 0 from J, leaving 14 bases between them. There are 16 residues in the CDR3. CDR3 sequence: CASSLPRGSSYNEQFF. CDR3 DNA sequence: TGTGCCAGCAGCCTCCCTCGGGGGAGCTCCTACAATGAGCAGTTCTTC.

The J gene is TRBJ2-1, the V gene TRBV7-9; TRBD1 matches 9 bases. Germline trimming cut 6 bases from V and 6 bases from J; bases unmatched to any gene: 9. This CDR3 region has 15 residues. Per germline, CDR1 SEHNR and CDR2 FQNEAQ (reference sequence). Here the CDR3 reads CASSETGTGSNEQFF. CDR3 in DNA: TGTGCCAGCAGTGAGACCGGGACAGGGAGCAATGAGCAGTTCTTC. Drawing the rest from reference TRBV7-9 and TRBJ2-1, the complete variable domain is DTGVSQNPRHKITKRGQNVTFRCDPISEHNRLYWYRQTLGQGPEFLTYFQNEAQLEKSRLLSDRFSAERPKGSFSTLEIQRTEQGDSAMYLCASSETGTGSNEQFFGPGTRLTVL.

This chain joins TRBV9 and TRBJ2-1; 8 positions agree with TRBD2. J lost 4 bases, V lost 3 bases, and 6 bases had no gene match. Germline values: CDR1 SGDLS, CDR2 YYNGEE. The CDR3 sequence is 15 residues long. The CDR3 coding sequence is TGTGCCAGCAGCGCCTTAGCGGGGAATTACAATGAGCAGTTCTTC. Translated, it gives CASSALAGNYNEQFF.

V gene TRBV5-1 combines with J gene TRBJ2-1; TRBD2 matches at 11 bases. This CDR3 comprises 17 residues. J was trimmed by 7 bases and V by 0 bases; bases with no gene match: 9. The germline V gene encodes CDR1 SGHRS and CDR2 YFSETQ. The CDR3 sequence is CASSLAELAGGRNEQFF. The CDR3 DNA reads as TGCGCCAGCAGCTTGGCCGAGCTAGCGGGGGGCCGAAATGAGCAGTTCTTC.

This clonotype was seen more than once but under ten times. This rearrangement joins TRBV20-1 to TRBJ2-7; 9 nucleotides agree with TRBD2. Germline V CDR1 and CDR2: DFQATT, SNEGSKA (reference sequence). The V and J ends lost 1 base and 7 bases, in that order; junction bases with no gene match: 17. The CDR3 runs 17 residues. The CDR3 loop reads CSARGGSGGDSYNEQYF. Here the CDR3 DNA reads TGCAGTGCTAGAGGGGGTAGCGGGGGTGACTCCTACAATGAGCAGTACTTC.

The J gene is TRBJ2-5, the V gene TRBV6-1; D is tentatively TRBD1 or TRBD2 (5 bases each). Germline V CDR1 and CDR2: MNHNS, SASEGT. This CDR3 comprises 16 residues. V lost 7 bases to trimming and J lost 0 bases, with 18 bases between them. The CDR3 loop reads CASTLRDGYYQETQYF. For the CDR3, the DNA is TGTGCCAGCACTCTAAGGGACGGTTATTACCAAGAGACCCAGTACTTC.

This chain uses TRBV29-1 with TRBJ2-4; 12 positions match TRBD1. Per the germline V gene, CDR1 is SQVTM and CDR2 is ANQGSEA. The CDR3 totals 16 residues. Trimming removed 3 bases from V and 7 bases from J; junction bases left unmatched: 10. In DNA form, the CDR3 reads TGCAGCGTTGACGTATATGGGACAGGGGGCAGCAACATTCAGTACTTC. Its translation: CSVDVYGTGGSNIQYF.

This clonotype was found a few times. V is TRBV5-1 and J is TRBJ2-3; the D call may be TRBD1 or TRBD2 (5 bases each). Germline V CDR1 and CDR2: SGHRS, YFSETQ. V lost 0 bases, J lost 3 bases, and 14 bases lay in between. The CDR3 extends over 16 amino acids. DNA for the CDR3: TGCGCCAGCAGCTTGGCTCGAGGGACCCTTACAGATACGCAGTATTTT. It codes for CASSLARGTLTDTQYF.